Sequencing of this T cell receptor beta chain was carried out in a study of T cell responses to AZD1222 COVID-19 vaccine. Generated by immunoSEQ multiplex PCR, the TCRdb table keeps only in-frame clones and is missing some. The sample has about 100,000 clones, about 87% seen once. About this clone itself: No antigen is known for it.

The CDR3 runs to 12 residues. V was cut by 5 bases and J by 1 base, with 3 bases left in between. Germline V CDR1 and CDR2: MDHEN, SYDVKM. Study conclusions and caveats: Only a handful of people who got AZD1222 tested seropositive at baseline. Elevations in Spike-specific TCR breadth and depth followed administration of two AZD1222 doses.

Pooled in the analysis were second doses at about 4 or about 12 weeks. Sequencing used peripheral blood, obtained 28 days after the second AZD1222 dose. The sequence came from an adult who received the AZD1222 COVID-19 vaccine. The chain uses TRBV28 and TRBJ1-5; D is ambiguous. As DNA, the CDR3 is TGTGCCAGCAGTCCCAGCAATCAGCCCCAGCATTTT. Its protein product is CASSPSNQPQHF.